Listed below are T cell receptor beta chains from one sample, sequenced in a study of response to subunit inactivated influenza vaccine. From the RT-PCR reads, TCRdb called clonotypes with MiXCR, one entry per CDR3 protein. The table shows 450,000 to 600,000 distinct CDR3 sequences, with about 17% occurring only once. The sample in question was CD4+ T cells sorted from PBMCs, obtained 23 to 25 months after vaccination. These TCRs come from a man in his fifties or sixties who received an inactivated influenza vaccine. Both conserved end residues are part of each CDR3. The order of the fields is CDR3 length, V gene, D gene, CDR3 protein. D genes are given only for firm matches.

CDR3 length: 14; V gene: TRBV5-1; D gene: TRBD2; CDR3 protein: CASSLDSGVKTQYF
CDR3 length: 12; V gene: TRBV20-1; D gene: .; CDR3 protein: CSASMVDTEAFF
CDR3 length: 13; V gene: TRBV6-5; D gene: .; CDR3 protein: CASSWQVGETQYF
CDR3 length: 13; V gene: TRBV7-2; D gene: .; CDR3 protein: CASSARTDHEQYF
CDR3 length: 16; V gene: TRBV5-1; D gene: TRBD2; CDR3 protein: CASRSGTSNTRETQYF
CDR3 length: 14; V gene: TRBV29-1; D gene: TRBD2; CDR3 protein: CSVVAAGGRNEQFF
CDR3 length: 13; V gene: TRBV4-1; D gene: .; CDR3 protein: CASSQDHRDTQYF
CDR3 length: 13; V gene: TRBV5-1; D gene: .; CDR3 protein: CASSITGGPTQYF
CDR3 length: 14; V gene: TRBV20-1; D gene: TRBD1; CDR3 protein: CSARNRGRSGELFF
CDR3 length: 13; V gene: TRBV12-3/TRBV12-4; D gene: .; CDR3 protein: CASSLSLSYEQYF
CDR3 length: 14; V gene: TRBV7-6; D gene: .; CDR3 protein: CASLQALGTGELFF
CDR3 length: 14; V gene: TRBV20-1; D gene: TRBD2; CDR3 protein: CSARGTSGNYEQYF
CDR3 length: 16; V gene: TRBV7-2; D gene: .; CDR3 protein: CASSLVMGGSGNTIYF
CDR3 length: 15; V gene: TRBV20-1; D gene: TRBD2; CDR3 protein: CSARATSGAYNEQFF
CDR3 length: 15; V gene: TRBV6-4; D gene: TRBD2; CDR3 protein: CASSALAGATDTQYF
CDR3 length: 17; V gene: TRBV9; D gene: TRBD1; CDR3 protein: CASSVGTGEGAYNEQFF
CDR3 length: 15; V gene: TRBV7-8; D gene: .; CDR3 protein: CASSLNRLENTEAFF
CDR3 length: 17; V gene: TRBV10-2; D gene: .; CDR3 protein: CASSGTPWQGMHYGYTF
CDR3 length: 14; V gene: TRBV5-6; D gene: .; CDR3 protein: CASSLPGQESPLHF
CDR3 length: 16; V gene: TRBV4-1; D gene: .; CDR3 protein: CASSYGGGLAKNIQYF
CDR3 length: 14; V gene: TRBV7-6; D gene: .; CDR3 protein: CASSLSNTRNEQFF
CDR3 length: 13; V gene: TRBV28; D gene: TRBD2; CDR3 protein: CASRAGRVYEQYF
CDR3 length: 17; V gene: TRBV10-3; D gene: TRBD2; CDR3 protein: CATRRTSREKGWETQYF
CDR3 length: 19; V gene: TRBV5-1; D gene: TRBD2; CDR3 protein: CASSLVLAGGLGMYNEQFF
CDR3 length: 12; V gene: TRBV7-9; D gene: .; CDR3 protein: CASTENTGELFF
CDR3 length: 13; V gene: TRBV27; D gene: .; CDR3 protein: CATRGQGPYEQYF
CDR3 length: 18; V gene: TRBV4-1; D gene: TRBD2; CDR3 protein: CASTRATSGGINTGELFF
CDR3 length: 14; V gene: TRBV9; D gene: .; CDR3 protein: CASSVQDGSYEQYF
CDR3 length: 13; V gene: TRBV20-1; D gene: TRBD2; CDR3 protein: CSARLAAPREQYF
CDR3 length: 12; V gene: TRBV6-2/TRBV6-3; D gene: .; CDR3 protein: CASSLDGYTQYF
CDR3 length: 12; V gene: TRBV20-1; D gene: .; CDR3 protein: CSVSTRYYGYTF
CDR3 length: 12; V gene: TRBV10-3; D gene: .; CDR3 protein: CATWQGGNTIYF
CDR3 length: 12; V gene: TRBV20-1; D gene: .; CDR3 protein: CSARGGREKLFF
CDR3 length: 15; V gene: TRBV4-3; D gene: .; CDR3 protein: CASSPEHFSGNTIYF
CDR3 length: 16; V gene: TRBV4-2; D gene: .; CDR3 protein: CASSPAPWASGNTIYF
CDR3 length: 15; V gene: TRBV7-2; D gene: TRBD2; CDR3 protein: CASSSLAGAPDTQYF
CDR3 length: 13; V gene: TRBV10-3; D gene: .; CDR3 protein: CAIRTDRNSPLHF
CDR3 length: 14; V gene: TRBV9; D gene: .; CDR3 protein: CASSVEYRTGAQYF
CDR3 length: 14; V gene: TRBV12-3/TRBV12-4; D gene: TRBD1; CDR3 protein: CASSGTGEKETQYF
CDR3 length: 14; V gene: TRBV5-1; D gene: TRBD2; CDR3 protein: CASSLSTSGDEQFF
CDR3 length: 16; V gene: TRBV7-2; D gene: .; CDR3 protein: CASSLADRYSGNTIYF
CDR3 length: 16; V gene: TRBV5-5; D gene: TRBD1; CDR3 protein: CASSERQGTLTGELFF
CDR3 length: 17; V gene: TRBV20-1; D gene: .; CDR3 protein: CSAREARRQGISYEQYF
CDR3 length: 16; V gene: TRBV20-1; D gene: TRBD2; CDR3 protein: CSAPPPGTSGNNEQFF
CDR3 length: 12; V gene: TRBV12-3/TRBV12-4; D gene: .; CDR3 protein: CASRLGDGELFF